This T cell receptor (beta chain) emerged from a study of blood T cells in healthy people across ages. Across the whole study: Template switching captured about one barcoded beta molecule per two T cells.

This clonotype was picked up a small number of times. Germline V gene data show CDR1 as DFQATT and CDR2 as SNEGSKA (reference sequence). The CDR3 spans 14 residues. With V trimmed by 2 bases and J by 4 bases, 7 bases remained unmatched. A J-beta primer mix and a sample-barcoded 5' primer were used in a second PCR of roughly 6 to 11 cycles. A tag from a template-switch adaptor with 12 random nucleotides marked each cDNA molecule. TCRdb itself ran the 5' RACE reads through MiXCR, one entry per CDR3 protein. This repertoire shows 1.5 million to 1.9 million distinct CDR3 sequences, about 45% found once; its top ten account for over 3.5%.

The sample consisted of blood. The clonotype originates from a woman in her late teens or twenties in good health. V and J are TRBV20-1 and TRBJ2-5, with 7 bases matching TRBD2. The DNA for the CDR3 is TGCAGTGCTAGATTGGGAGGGGTGGGAGAGACCCAGTACTTC. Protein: CSARLGGVGETQYF.